This T cell receptor (beta chain) stems from a study of regulatory T cells in long-lasting Graves disease. General observations from the study: Gene preferences differed: TRBV28, TRBJ1-2, TRBJ2-5 in persistent cases.

This CDR3 contains 17 residues. V was cut by 1 base and J by 0 bases, with 13 bases left in between. From germline, CDR1 is KGHSH and CDR2 LQKENI. Time point here: newly diagnosed GD, antithyroid drugs for less than 3 months. The TCR library was made from RNA extracted from PBMCs. Arm-PCR of CDR3 regions and iRepertoire HTBI primers were the basis on which TCR beta libraries were built. TCRdb independently ran MiXCR on the multiplex PCR reads; one entry per CDR3 protein. The table lists just over 600,000 distinct CDR3 sequences, 15% to 20% of them singletons. For this clonotype: Its antigen is undetermined.

The same specimen was also included in a second study, on T cells in Graves' hyperthyroidism and ophthalmopathy. As reported in that work: It was considered stable Graves' hyperthyroidism when ophthalmopathy did not progress within 18 months. Researchers ran a first-round RT-PCR on the TCR CDR3 using the HTBI primer set.

V usage is TRBV18 and J usage is TRBJ2-1; D is ambiguous. This sample comprised peripheral blood mononuclear cells (PBMCs), obtained at new diagnosis, from a patient treated with antithyroid drugs. This clonotype was sampled from a woman in her 30s with Graves disease. As DNA, the CDR3 is TGTGCCAGCTCACCACTCCATGAGCGCTACTCCTACAATGAGCAGTTCTTC. Translating it yields CASSPLHERYSYNEQFF. Looking up the rest from reference TRBV18 and TRBJ2-1 gives the full variable domain: NAGVMQNPRHLVRRRGQEARLRCSPMKGHSHVYWYRQLPEEGLKFMVYLQKENIIDESGMPKERFSAEFPKEGPSILRIQQVVRGDSAAYFCASSPLHERYSYNEQFFGPGTRLTVL.